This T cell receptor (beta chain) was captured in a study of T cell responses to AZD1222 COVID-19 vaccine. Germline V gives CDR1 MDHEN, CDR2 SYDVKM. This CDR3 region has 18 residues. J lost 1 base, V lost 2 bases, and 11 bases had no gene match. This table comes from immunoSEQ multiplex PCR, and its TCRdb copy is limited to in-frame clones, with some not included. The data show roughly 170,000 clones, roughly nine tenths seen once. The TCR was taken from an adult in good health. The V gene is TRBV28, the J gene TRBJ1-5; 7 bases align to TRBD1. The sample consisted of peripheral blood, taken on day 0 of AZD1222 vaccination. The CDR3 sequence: CASSLEGARGYSNQPQHF. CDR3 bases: TGTGCCAGCAGTTTAGAGGGGGCGAGGGGGTACAGCAATCAGCCCCAGCATTTT. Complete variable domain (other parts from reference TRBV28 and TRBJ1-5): DVKVTQSSRYLVKRTGEKVFLECVQDMDHENMFWYRQDPGLGLRLIYFSYDVKMKEKGDIPEGYSVSREKKERFSLILESASTNQTSMYLCASSLEGARGYSNQPQHFGDGTRLSIL.